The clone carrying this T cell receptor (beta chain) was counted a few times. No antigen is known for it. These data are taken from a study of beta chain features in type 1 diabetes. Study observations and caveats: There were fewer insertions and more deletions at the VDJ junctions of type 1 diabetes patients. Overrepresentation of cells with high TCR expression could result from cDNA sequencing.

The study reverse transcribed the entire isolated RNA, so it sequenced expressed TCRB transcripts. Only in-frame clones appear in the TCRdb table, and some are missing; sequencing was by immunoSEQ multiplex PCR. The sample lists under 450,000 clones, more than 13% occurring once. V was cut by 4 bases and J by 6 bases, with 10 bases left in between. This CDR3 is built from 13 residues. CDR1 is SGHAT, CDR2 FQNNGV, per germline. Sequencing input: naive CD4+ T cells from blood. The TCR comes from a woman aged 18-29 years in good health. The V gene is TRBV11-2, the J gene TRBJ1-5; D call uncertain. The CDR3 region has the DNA TGTGCCAGCAGCTCATTCGGTGGTCAGCCCCAGCATTTT. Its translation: CASSSFGGQPQHF.